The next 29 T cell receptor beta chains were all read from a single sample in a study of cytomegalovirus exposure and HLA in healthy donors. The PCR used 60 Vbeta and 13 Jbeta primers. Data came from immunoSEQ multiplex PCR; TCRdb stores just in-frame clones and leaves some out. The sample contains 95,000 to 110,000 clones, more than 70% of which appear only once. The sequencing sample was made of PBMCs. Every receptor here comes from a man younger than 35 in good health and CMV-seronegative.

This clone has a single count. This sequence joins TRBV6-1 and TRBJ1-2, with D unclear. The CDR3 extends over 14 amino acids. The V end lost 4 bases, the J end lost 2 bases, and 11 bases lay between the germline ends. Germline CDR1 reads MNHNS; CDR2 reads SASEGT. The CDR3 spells CASSVWQANYGYTF. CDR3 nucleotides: TGTGCCAGCAGTGTTTGGCAGGCAAACTATGGCTACACCTTC.

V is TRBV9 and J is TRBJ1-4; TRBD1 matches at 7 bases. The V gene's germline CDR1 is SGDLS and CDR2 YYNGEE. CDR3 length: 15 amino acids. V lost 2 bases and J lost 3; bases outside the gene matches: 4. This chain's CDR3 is CASSVGDRPNEKLFF. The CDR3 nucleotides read TGTGCCAGCAGCGTTGGGGACAGACCTAATGAAAAACTGTTTTTT. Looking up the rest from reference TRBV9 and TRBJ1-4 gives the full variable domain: DSGVTQTPKHLITATGQRVTLRCSPRSGDLSVYWYQQSLDQGLQFLIQYYNGEERAKGNILERFSAQQFPDLHSELNLSSLELGDSALYFCASSVGDRPNEKLFFGSGTQLSVL.

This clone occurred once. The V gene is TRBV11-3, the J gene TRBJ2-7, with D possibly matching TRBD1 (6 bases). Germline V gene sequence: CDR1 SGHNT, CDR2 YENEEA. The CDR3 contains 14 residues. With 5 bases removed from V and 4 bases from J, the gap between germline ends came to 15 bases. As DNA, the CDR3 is TGTGCCAGCAGCCCCGGACAGAGCCCATACGAGCAGTACTTC. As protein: CASSPGQSPYEQYF.

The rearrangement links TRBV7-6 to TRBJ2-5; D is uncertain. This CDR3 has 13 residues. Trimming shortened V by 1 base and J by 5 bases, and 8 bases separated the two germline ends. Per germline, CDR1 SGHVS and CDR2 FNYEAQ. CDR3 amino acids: CASSLEQWETQYF. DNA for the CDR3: TGTGCCAGCAGCTTAGAACAGTGGGAGACCCAGTACTTC.

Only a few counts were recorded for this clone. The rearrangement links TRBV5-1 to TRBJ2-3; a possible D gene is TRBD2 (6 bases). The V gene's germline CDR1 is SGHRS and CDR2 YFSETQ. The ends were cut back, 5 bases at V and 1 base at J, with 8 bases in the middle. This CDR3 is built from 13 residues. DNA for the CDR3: TGCGCCAGCAGGGCTAGCGGCACAGATACGCAGTATTTT. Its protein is CASRASGTDTQYF.

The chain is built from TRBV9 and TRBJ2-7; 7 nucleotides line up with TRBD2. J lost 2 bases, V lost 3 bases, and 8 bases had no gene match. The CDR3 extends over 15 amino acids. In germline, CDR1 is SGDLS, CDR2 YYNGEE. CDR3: CASSAEQSGAYEQYF. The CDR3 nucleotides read TGTGCCAGCAGCGCGGAACAAAGCGGGGCCTACGAGCAGTACTTC.

CDR3 in DNA: TGTGCCAGCAGCCAAGAACAGGGCACTCGGGGGAACACTGAAGCTTTCTTT. Its translation: CASSQEQGTRGNTEAFF. V usage is TRBV4-2 and J usage is TRBJ1-1; D is perhaps TRBD1 (6 bases). This CDR3 has 17 residues. Per germline, CDR1 LGHNA and CDR2 YNFKEQ. With 0 bases removed from V and 1 base from J, the gap between germline ends came to 15 bases.

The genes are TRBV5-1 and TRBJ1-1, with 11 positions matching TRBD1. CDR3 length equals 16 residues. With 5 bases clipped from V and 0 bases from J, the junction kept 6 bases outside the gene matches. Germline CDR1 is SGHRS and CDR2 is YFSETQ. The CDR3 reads CASSVDRGLLNTEAFF. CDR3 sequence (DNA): TGCGCCAGCAGTGTGGACAGGGGGCTTCTGAACACTGAAGCTTTCTTT.

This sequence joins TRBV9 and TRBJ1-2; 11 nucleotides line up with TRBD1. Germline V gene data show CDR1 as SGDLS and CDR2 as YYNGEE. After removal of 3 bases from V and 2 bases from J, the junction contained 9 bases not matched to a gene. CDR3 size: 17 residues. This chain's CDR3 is CASSAGQGANKNYGYTF. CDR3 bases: TGTGCCAGCAGCGCCGGACAGGGGGCAAACAAAAACTATGGCTACACCTTC.

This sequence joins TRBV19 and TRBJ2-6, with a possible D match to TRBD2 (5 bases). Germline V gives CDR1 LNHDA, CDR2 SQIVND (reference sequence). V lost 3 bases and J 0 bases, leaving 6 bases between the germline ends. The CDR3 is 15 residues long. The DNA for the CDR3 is TGTGCCAGTAGTATGGGGAGCTCTGGGGCCAACGTCCTGACTTTC. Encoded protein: CASSMGSSGANVLTF.

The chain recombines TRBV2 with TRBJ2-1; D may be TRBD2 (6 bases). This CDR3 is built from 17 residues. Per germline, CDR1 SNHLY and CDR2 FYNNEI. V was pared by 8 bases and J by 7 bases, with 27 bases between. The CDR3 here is CASSPRGGVSLRNEQFF. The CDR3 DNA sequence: TGTGCCAGCTCGCCGCGGGGCGGGGTCTCGCTCAGGAATGAGCAGTTCTTC.

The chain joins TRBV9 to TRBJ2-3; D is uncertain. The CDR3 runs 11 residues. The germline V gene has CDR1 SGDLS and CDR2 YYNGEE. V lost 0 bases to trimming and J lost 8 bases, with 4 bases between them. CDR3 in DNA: TGTGCCAGCAGCGTAGACGGTACGCAGTATTTT. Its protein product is CASSVDGTQYF.

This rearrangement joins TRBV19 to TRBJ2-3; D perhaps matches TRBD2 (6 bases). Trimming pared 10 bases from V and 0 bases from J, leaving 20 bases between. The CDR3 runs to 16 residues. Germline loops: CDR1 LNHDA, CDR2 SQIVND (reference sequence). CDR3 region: CATSEPGRGSTDTQYF. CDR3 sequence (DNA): TGTGCCACTTCAGAACCTGGTCGGGGGAGCACAGATACGCAGTATTTT.

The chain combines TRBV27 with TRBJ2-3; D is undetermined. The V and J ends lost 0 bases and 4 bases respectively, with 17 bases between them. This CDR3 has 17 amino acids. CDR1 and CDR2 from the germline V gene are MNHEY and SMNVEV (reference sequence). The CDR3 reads CASSLSADGRRADTQYF. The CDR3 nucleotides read TGTGCCAGCAGTTTATCCGCGGATGGTAGGCGAGCAGATACGCAGTATTTT.

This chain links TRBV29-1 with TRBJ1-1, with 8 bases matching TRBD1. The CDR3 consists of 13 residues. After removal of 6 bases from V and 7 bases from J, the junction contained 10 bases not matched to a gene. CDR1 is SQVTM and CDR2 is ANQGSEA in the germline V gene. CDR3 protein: CSVAPGTGLEAFF. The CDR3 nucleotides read TGCAGCGTCGCCCCCGGGACAGGCCTTGAAGCTTTCTTT.

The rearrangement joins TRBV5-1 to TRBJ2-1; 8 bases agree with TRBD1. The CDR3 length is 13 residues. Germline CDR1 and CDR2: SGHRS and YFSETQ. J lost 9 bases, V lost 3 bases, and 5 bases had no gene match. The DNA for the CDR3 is TGCGCCAGCAGCTCCAGGACAGGGAGTGAGCAGTTCTTC. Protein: CASSSRTGSEQFF.

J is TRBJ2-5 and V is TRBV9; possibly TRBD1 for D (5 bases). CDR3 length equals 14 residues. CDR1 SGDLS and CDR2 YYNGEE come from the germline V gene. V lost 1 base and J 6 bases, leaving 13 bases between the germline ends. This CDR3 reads CASSVTQGYQTQYF. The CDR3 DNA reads TGTGCCAGCAGCGTAACGCAGGGATATCAGACCCAGTACTTC. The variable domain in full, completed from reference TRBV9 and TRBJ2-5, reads DSGVTQTPKHLITATGQRVTLRCSPRSGDLSVYWYQQSLDQGLQFLIQYYNGEERAKGNILERFSAQQFPDLHSELNLSSLELGDSALYFCASSVTQGYQTQYFGPGTRLLVL.

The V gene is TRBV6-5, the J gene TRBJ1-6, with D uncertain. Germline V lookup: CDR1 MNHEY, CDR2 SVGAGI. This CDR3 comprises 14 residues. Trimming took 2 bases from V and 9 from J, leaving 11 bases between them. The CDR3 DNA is TGTGCCAGCAGTTACATGGGTGGAGGTTCACCCCTCCACTTT. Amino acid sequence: CASSYMGGGSPLHF.

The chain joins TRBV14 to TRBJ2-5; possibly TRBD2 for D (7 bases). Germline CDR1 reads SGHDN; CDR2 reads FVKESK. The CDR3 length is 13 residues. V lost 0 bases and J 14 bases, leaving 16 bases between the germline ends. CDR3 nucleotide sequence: TGTGCCAGCAGCCAAGATCTGGGGGGGGCCAAATACTTC. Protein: CASSQDLGGAKYF.

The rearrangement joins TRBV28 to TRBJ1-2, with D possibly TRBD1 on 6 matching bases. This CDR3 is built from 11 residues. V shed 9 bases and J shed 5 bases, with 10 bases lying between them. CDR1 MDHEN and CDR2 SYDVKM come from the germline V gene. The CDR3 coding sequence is TGTGCCAGTAAAACAGGGTATGGCTACACCTTC. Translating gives CASKTGYGYTF.

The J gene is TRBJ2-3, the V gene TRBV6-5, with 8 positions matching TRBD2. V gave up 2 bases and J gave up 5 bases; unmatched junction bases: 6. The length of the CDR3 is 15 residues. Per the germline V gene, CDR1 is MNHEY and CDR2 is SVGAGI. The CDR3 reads CASSYSGGPGDTQYF. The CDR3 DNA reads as TGTGCCAGCAGTTACAGCGGGGGTCCAGGAGATACGCAGTATTTT.

The CDR3 region is CASSSPGAPLYGYTF. The CDR3 nucleotides read TGTGCCAGCAGTTCGCCAGGGGCACCCCTTTATGGCTACACCTTC. The chain couples TRBV2 to TRBJ1-2; weak D call: TRBD1 (6 bases). The germline V and J ends were trimmed by 5 bases and 5 bases, with 18 bases remaining between them. The CDR3 has 15 residues. CDR1 and CDR2 (germline): SNHLY, FYNNEI. Supplemented by reference TRBV2 and TRBJ1-2, the full variable domain reads EPEVTQTPSHQVTQMGQEVILRCVPISNHLYFYWYRQILGQKVEFLVSFYNNEISEKSEIFDDQFSVERPDGSNFTLKIRSTKLEDSAMYFCASSSPGAPLYGYTFGSGTRLTVV.

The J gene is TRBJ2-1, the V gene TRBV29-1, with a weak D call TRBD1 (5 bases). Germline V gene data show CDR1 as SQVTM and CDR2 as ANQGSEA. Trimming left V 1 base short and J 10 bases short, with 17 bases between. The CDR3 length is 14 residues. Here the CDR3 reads CSVEVQWGVGEQFF. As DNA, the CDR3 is TGCAGCGTTGAAGTACAGTGGGGCGTCGGAGAGCAGTTCTTC.

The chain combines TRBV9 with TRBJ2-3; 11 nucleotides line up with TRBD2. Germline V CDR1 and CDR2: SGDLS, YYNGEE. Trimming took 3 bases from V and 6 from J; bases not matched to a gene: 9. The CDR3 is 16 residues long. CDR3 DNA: TGTGCCAGCAGCGGTGGGTTTAGCGGGGGGGCGGATACGCAGTATTTT. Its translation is CASSGGFSGGADTQYF.

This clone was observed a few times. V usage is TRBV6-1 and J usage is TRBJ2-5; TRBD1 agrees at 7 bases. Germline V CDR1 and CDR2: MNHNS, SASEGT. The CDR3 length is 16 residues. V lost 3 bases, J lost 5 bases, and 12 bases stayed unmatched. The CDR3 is CASSEGQPILGETQYF. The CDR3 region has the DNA TGTGCCAGCAGTGAGGGACAGCCAATTCTGGGGGAGACCCAGTACTTC.

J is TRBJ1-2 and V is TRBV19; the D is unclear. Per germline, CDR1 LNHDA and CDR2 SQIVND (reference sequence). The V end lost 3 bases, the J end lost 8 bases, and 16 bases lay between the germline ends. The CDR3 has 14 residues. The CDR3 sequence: CASSISALSGGYTF. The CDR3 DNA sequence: TGTGCCAGTAGTATCTCGGCCCTCAGCGGGGGCTACACCTTC.

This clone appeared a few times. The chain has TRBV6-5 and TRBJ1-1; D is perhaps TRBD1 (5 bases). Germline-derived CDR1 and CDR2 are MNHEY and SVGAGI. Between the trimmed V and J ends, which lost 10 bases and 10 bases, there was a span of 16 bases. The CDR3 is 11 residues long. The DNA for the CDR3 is TGTGCCACCTCGGGGGGGTACGGAGCTTTCTTT. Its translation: CATSGGYGAFF.

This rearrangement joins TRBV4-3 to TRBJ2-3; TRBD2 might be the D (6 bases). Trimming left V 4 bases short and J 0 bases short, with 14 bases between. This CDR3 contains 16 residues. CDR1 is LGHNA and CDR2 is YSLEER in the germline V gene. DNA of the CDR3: TGCGCCAGCAGCCGTGCGAGCGGGTTAAGCACAGATACGCAGTATTTT. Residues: CASSRASGLSTDTQYF.

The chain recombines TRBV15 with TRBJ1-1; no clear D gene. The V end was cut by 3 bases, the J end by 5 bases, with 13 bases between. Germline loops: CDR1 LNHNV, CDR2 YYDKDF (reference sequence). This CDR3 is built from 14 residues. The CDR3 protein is CATSRAGVRTEAFF. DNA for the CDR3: TGTGCCACCAGCAGGGCCGGGGTCAGGACTGAAGCTTTCTTT.